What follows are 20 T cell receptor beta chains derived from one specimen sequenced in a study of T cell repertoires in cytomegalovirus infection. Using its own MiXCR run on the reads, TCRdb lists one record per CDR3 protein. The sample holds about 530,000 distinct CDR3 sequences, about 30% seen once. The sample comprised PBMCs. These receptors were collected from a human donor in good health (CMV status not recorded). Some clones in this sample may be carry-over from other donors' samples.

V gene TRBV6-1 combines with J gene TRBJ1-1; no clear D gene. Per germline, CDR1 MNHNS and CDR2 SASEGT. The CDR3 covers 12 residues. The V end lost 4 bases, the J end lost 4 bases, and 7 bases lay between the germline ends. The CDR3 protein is CASSGYSTEAFF. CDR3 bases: TGTGCCAGCAGTGGGTATAGCACTGAAGCTTTCTTT.

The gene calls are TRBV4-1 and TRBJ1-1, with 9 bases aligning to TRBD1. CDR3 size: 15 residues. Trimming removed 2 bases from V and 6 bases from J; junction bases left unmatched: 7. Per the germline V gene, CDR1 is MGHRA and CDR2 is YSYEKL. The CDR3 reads CASSQNRGLRAEAFF. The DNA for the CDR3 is TGCGCCAGCAGCCAAAACAGGGGGCTTCGGGCTGAAGCTTTCTTT.

For the CDR3, the DNA is TGTGCCAGCAGCGTAGTTGGGACAGGTATTGGGGAGCAGTACTTC. Its translation: CASSVVGTGIGEQYF. The chain couples TRBV9 to TRBJ2-7; the match to TRBD1 covers 8 bases. Germline V CDR1 and CDR2: SGDLS, YYNGEE. This CDR3 has 15 residues. The J segment lost 7 bases and the V segment lost 0 bases, leaving 9 bases of the junction unmatched.

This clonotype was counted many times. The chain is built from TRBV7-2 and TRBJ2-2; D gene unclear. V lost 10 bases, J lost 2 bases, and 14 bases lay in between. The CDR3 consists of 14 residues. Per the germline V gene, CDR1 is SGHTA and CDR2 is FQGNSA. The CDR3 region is CATRMRINTGELFF. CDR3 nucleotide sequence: TGTGCCACTAGGATGCGGATTAACACCGGGGAGCTGTTTTTT.

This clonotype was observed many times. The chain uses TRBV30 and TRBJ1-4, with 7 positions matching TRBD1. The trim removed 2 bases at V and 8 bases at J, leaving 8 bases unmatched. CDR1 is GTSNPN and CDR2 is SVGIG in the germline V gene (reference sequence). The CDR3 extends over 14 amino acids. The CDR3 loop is CAWSTQGGGEKLFF. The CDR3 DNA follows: TGTGCCTGGAGTACCCAGGGGGGAGGAGAAAAACTGTTTTTT.

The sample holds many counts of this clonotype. The CDR3 loop is CASRLHANTGELFF. CDR3 in DNA: TGTGCCAGCCGGCTACACGCGAACACCGGGGAGCTGTTTTTT. This chain links TRBV6-4 with TRBJ2-2; the D is unclear. The V and J ends lost 8 bases and 0 bases respectively, with 10 bases between them. The CDR3 sequence is 14 residues long. Germline V gene data show CDR1 as MRHNA and CDR2 as SNTAGT.

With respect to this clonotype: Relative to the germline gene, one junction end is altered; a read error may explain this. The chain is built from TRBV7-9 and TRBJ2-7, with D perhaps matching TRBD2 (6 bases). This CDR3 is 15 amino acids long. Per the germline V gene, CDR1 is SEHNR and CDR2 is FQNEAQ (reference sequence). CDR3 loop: CAGSWGLGGDGEQYF. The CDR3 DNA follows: TGTGCCGGCAGCTGGGGCCTGGGGGGTGATGGGGAGCAGTACTTC.

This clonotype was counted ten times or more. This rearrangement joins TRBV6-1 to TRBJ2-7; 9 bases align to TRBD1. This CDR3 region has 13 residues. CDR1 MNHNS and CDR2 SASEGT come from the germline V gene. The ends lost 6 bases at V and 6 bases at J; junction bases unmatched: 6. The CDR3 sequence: CASRRQGVSEQYF. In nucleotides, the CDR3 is TGTGCCAGCAGACGACAGGGGGTAAGCGAGCAGTACTTC.

The CDR3 coding sequence is TGCAGCGTTCATAAAACAGGGAAGACTGGCTACACCTTC. This gives the protein CSVHKTGKTGYTF. The chain joins TRBV29-1 to TRBJ1-2; tentative D call: TRBD1 (6 bases). Germline V gene data show CDR1 as SQVTM and CDR2 as ANQGSEA. The V end was cut by 5 bases, the J end by 7 bases, with 17 bases between. This CDR3 is 13 amino acids long.

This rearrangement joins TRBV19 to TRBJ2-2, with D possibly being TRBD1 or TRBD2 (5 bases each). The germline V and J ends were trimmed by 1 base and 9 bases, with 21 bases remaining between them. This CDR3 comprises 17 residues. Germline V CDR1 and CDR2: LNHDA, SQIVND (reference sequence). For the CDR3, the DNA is TGTGCCAGTAGTATAGCCCATGGGGGATTATTTTCTCGGGAGCTGTTTTTT. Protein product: CASSIAHGGLFSRELFF.

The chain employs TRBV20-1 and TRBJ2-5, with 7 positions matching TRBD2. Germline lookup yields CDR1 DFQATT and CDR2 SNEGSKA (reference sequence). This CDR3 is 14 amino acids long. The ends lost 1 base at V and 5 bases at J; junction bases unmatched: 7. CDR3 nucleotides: TGCAGTGCTAGAGTCGGCGGGGGTGGGGAGACCCAGTACTTC. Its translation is CSARVGGGGETQYF.

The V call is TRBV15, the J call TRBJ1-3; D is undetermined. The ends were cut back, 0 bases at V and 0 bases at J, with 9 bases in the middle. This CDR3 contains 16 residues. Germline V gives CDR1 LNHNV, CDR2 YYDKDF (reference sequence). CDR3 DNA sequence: TGTGCCACCAGCAGAGAAATCGGGTCCTCTGGAAACACCATATATTTT. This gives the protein CATSREIGSSGNTIYF.

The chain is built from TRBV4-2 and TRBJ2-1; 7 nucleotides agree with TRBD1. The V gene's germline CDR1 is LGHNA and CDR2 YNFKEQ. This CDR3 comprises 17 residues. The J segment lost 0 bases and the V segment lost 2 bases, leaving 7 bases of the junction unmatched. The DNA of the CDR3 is TGTGCCAGCAGCCAAAGGGTCAGGGACAGCTCCTACAATGAGCAGTTCTTC. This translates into CASSQRVRDSSYNEQFF.

The CDR3 loop reads CASSTQGGGAEAFF. CDR3 coding DNA: TGTGCCAGTAGTACTCAGGGGGGAGGCGCTGAAGCTTTCTTT. This sequence joins TRBV19 and TRBJ1-1; 7 bases fit TRBD1. The CDR3 extends over 14 amino acids. V was pared by 4 bases and J by 6 bases, with 8 bases of the junction left unmatched. Germline assignment: CDR1 LNHDA and CDR2 SQIVND (reference sequence). The whole variable domain, remainder taken from reference TRBV19 and TRBJ1-1, is DGGITQSPKYLFRKEGQNVTLSCEQNLNHDAMYWYRQDPGQGLRLIYYSQIVNDFQKGDIAEGYSVSREKKESFPLTVTSAQKNPTAFYLCASSTQGGGAEAFFGQGTRLTVV.

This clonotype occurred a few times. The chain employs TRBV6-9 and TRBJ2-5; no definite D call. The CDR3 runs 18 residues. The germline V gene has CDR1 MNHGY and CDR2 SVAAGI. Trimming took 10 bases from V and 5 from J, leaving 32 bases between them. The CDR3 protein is CAIIKIPNVVSFGETQYF. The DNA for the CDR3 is TGTGCCATCATCAAAATCCCGAATGTAGTCTCCTTTGGGGAGACCCAGTACTTC.

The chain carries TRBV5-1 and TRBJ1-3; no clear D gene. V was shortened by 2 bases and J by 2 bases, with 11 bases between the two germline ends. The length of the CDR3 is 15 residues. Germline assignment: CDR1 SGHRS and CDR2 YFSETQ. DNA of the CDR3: TGCGCCAGCAGCTTTGGATCCCCCGCTGGAAACACCATATATTTT. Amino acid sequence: CASSFGSPAGNTIYF. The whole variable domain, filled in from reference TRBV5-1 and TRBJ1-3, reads KAGVTQTPRYLIKTRGQQVTLSCSPISGHRSVSWYQQTPGQGLQFLFEYFSETQRNKGNFPGRFSGRQFSNSRSEMNVSTLELGDSALYLCASSFGSPAGNTIYFGEGSWLTVV.

The chain's CDR3 is CASRESVRDSTEAFF. The CDR3 DNA sequence: TGTGCCAGTAGAGAGTCAGTAAGGGATTCTACTGAAGCTTTCTTT. The genes are TRBV19 and TRBJ1-1; D unresolved. The CDR3 length is 15 residues. Germline V gene data show CDR1 as LNHDA and CDR2 as SQIVND (reference sequence). Trimming removed 6 bases at V and 5 bases at J, with 19 bases between.

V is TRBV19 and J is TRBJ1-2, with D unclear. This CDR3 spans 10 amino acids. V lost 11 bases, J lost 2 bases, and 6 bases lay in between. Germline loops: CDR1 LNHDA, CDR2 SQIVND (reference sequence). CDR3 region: CAAGNYGYTF. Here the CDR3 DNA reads TGTGCCGCGGGAAACTATGGCTACACCTTC.

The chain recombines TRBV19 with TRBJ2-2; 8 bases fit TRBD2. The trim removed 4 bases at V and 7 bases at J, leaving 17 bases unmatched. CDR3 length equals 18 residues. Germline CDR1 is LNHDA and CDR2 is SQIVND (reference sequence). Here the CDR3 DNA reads TGTGCCAGTAGTAAACAGGTTTCGAGGAGCGGGAGAGGCGGGGAGCTGTTTTTT. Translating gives CASSKQVSRSGRGGELFF.

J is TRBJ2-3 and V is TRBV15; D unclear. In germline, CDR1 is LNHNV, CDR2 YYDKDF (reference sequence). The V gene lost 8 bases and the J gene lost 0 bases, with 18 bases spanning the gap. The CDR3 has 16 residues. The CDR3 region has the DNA TGTGCCACCTCCCGAAAGAAGGGCTCTAGCACAGATACGCAGTATTTT. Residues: CATSRKKGSSTDTQYF.